This record looks at one TCR beta chain sequence and its context. Authors' methods: Researchers report that nucleated cell counts were estimated from reference gene primer amplification. Clones were sequenced by immunoSEQ multiplex PCR, and TCRdb holds only the in-frame ones, with some missing. The V and J calls and clone size come from that table; D and trimming were worked out from the DNA. Of some 300,000 clones listed, around 92% are singletons. Trimming at V came to 1 base and at J to 2 bases, leaving 7 bases not matched to a gene. Germline lookup yields CDR1 LGHDT and CDR2 YNNKEL (reference sequence). CDR3 length: 16 amino acids. The data originate from a study of blood T cell repertoires in COVID-19. Across the whole study: The United States, Italy and Spain were the sources of the acute and convalescent COVID-19 samples. PBMCs, B-cell-depleted T cells, or T cells provided the cDNA or gDNA that made up the material.

In Cohort 3, a recovered donor had either two negative PCRs, clearance, or symptom resolution. The chain links TRBV3-1 (or the pseudogene TRBV3-2) to TRBJ2-7, with 8 bases that match TRBD2. The sample comprised PBMCs or T cells enriched from blood (not recorded which). The clonotype was recovered from a woman in her twenties or thirties who had recovered from COVID-19. In DNA form, the CDR3 reads TGTGCCAGCAGCCAAGGACCGGGACTAGAAACCTACGAGCAGTACTTC. This translates into CASSQGPGLETYEQYF.